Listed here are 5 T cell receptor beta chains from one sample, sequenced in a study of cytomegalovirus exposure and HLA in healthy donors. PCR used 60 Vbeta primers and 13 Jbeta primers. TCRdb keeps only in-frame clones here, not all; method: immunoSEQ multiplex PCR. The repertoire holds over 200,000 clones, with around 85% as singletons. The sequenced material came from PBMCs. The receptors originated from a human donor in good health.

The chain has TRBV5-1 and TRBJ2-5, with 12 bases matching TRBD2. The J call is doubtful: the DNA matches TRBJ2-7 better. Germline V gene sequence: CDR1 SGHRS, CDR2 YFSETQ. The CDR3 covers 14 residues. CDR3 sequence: CASSFASGRGEQYF. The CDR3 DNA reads TGCGCCAGCAGCTTCGCTAGCGGGAGGGGCGAGCAGTACTTC.

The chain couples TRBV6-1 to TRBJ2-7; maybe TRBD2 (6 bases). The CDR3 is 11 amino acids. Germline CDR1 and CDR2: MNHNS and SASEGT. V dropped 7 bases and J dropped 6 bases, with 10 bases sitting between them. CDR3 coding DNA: TGTGCCAGCACCATGGGGGGCGAGCAGTACTTC. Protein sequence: CASTMGGEQYF.

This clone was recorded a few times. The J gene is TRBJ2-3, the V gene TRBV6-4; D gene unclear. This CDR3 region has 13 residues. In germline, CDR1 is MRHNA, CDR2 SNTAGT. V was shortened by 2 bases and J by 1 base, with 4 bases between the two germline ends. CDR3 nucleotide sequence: TGTGCCAGCAGTGACGGAGGCACAGATACGCAGTATTTT. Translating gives CASSDGGTDTQYF.

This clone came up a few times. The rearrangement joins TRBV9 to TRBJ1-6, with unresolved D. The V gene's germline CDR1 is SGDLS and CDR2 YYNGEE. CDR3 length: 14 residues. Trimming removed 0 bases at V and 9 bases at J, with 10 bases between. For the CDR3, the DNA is TGTGCCAGCAGCGTAGTCATGCAGTTTTCACCCCTCCACTTT. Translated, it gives CASSVVMQFSPLHF. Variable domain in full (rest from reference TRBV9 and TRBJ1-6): DSGVTQTPKHLITATGQRVTLRCSPRSGDLSVYWYQQSLDQGLQFLIQYYNGEERAKGNILERFSAQQFPDLHSELNLSSLELGDSALYFCASSVVMQFSPLHFGNGTRLTVT.

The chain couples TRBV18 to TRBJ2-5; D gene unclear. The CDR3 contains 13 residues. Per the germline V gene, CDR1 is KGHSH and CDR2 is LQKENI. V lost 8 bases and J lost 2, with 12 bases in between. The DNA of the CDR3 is TGTGCCAGCACAACGAGGAGACAAGAGACCCAGTACTTC. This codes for CASTTRRQETQYF.